The 18 T cell receptor beta chains below come from one sample, sequenced in a study of shared clonotypes between healthy human individuals. Here immunoSEQ multiplex PCR was the method, and the copy in TCRdb shows in-frame clones only, minus some. Of about 500,000 clones in the sample, roughly three quarters were seen once. The specimen sequenced was PBMCs. The receptor set was obtained from a woman between 35 and 50 years old in good health. Some clones in this sample may be carry-over from other donors' samples.

The chain combines TRBV6-6 with TRBJ2-7; TRBD1 matches at 8 bases. The CDR3 runs to 12 residues. Germline V gene sequence: CDR1 MNHNY, CDR2 SVGAGI (reference sequence). V lost 6 bases to trimming and J lost 6 bases; unmatched junction nucleotides: 4. The CDR3 here is CASSHDRGEQYF. The CDR3 nucleotides read TGTGCCAGCAGCCATGACAGGGGCGAGCAGTACTTC.

The genes are TRBV7-3 and TRBJ2-2; TRBD2 matches at 13 bases. Germline CDR1 and CDR2: SGHTA and FQGTGA. V lost 5 bases and J lost 5; bases outside the gene matches: 5. There are 16 residues in the CDR3. CDR3 nucleotides: TGTGCCAGCAGCCGACCGGGACTAGCGGGAACCGGGGAGCTGTTTTTT. Its translation is CASSRPGLAGTGELFF.

V is TRBV25-1 and J is TRBJ2-3; 7 nucleotides align to TRBD1. CDR1 and CDR2 (germline): MGHDK, SYGVNS. The CDR3 loop spans 15 amino acids. J was trimmed by 0 bases and V by 5 bases; bases with no gene match: 5. CDR3: CASSNTGVSTDTQYF. Here the CDR3 DNA reads TGTGCCAGCAGTAACACAGGGGTCAGCACAGATACGCAGTATTTT.

The gene calls are TRBV27 and TRBJ2-1; the match to TRBD2 covers 13 bases. The CDR3 covers 17 residues. Germline V gene data show CDR1 as MNHEY and CDR2 as SMNVEV (reference sequence). Germline trimming cut 4 bases from V and 0 bases from J; bases unmatched to any gene: 3. CDR3 nucleotide sequence: TGTGCCAGCAGTTGGGGACTAGCGGGGCTCTCCTACAATGAGCAGTTCTTC. Encoded protein: CASSWGLAGLSYNEQFF.

To note about this clone: Other DNA sequences from this sample encode an identical CDR3 as well. CDR3 DNA: TGTGCCAGTAGTATAGTAGGGGCGACTGAAGCTTTCTTT. Its protein is CASSIVGATEAFF. The rearrangement links TRBV19 to TRBJ1-1, with D tentatively TRBD1 (5 bases). This CDR3 comprises 13 residues. In germline, CDR1 is LNHDA, CDR2 SQIVND (reference sequence). V was cut by 1 base and J by 5 bases, with 8 bases left in between.

The V and J genes are TRBV6-5 and TRBJ2-3, with a possible D match to TRBD2 (5 bases). Trimming removed 2 bases from V and 5 bases from J, with 8 bases in between. Looked up from germline, CDR1 is MNHEY and CDR2 is SVGAGI. This CDR3 is built from 13 residues. This CDR3 is CASSYKSGDTQYF. The CDR3 DNA is TGTGCCAGCAGTTACAAGAGCGGAGATACGCAGTATTTT.

The table lists this clone with a few counts. This rearrangement joins TRBV9 to TRBJ2-3; D might be TRBD1 or TRBD2, each matching 6 bases. Germline lookup yields CDR1 SGDLS and CDR2 YYNGEE. The CDR3 loop spans 15 amino acids. V was clipped by 3 bases and J by 6 bases, with 17 bases between them. In DNA, the CDR3 is TGTGCCAGCAGCGCGTATGCCGGGGGCTCGGATACGCAGTATTTT. Protein sequence: CASSAYAGGSDTQYF. The full variable domain, rest sourced from reference TRBV9 and TRBJ2-3, is DSGVTQTPKHLITATGQRVTLRCSPRSGDLSVYWYQQSLDQGLQFLIQYYNGEERAKGNILERFSAQQFPDLHSELNLSSLELGDSALYFCASSAYAGGSDTQYFGPGTRLTVL.

V is TRBV9 and J is TRBJ2-2; tentatively, D is TRBD2 (6 bases). The CDR3 is 15 residues long. Germline CDR1 and CDR2: SGDLS and YYNGEE. V lost 0 bases and J 4 bases, leaving 10 bases between the germline ends. The chain's CDR3 is CASSVETRTTGELFF. The DNA for the CDR3 is TGTGCCAGCAGCGTAGAGACTAGAACCACCGGGGAGCTGTTTTTT. Based on the CDR3 plus reference TRBV9 and TRBJ2-2, the full variable domain is DSGVTQTPKHLITATGQRVTLRCSPRSGDLSVYWYQQSLDQGLQFLIQYYNGEERAKGNILERFSAQQFPDLHSELNLSSLELGDSALYFCASSVETRTTGELFFGEGSRLTVL.

V usage is TRBV19 and J usage is TRBJ2-1, with D perhaps TRBD2 (6 bases). The length of the CDR3 is 13 residues. Trimming shortened V by 3 bases and J by 9 bases, and 12 bases separated the two germline ends. CDR1 and CDR2 (germline): LNHDA, SQIVND (reference sequence). The CDR3 is CASSIFGGAEQFF. The CDR3 nucleotides read TGTGCCAGTAGTATTTTTGGAGGGGCTGAGCAGTTCTTC.

The chain couples TRBV30 to TRBJ2-7, with a tentative D call TRBD1 (6 bases). V lost 1 base and J 0 bases, leaving 13 bases between the germline ends. Germline V CDR1 and CDR2: GTSNPN, SVGIG (reference sequence). This CDR3 spans 15 amino acids. The DNA of the CDR3 is TGTGCCTGGAGTGGAGCGACAGGTTACTCCTACGAGCAGTACTTC. Its translation is CAWSGATGYSYEQYF.

The V and J genes are TRBV7-3 and TRBJ2-2; 8 nucleotides align to TRBD1. CDR3 size: 15 residues. The junction had 3 bases not matched to a gene; V was cut back by 2 bases and J by 4 bases. Germline CDR1 SGHTA, CDR2 FQGTGA. This chain's CDR3 is CASSLSTGVTGELFF. The CDR3 bases are TGTGCCAGCAGCTTATCGACAGGGGTCACCGGGGAGCTGTTTTTT.

The rearrangement joins TRBV6-4 to TRBJ2-1, with D tentatively TRBD2 (6 bases). Germline lookup yields CDR1 MRHNA and CDR2 SNTAGT. The length of the CDR3 is 15 residues. Trimming pared 0 bases from V and 4 bases from J, leaving 10 bases between. The CDR3 spells CASSDSPGEYNEQFF. As DNA, the CDR3 is TGTGCCAGCAGTGACTCCCCGGGAGAATACAATGAGCAGTTCTTC.

CDR3 DNA sequence: TGCAGCGTTAGAGAGGGTACACTCCCCCAGCATTTT. Protein: CSVREGTLPQHF. The chain combines TRBV29-1 with TRBJ1-5; no definite D call. The length of the CDR3 is 12 residues. Germline lookup yields CDR1 SQVTM and CDR2 ANQGSEA. Trimming removed 5 bases from V and 10 bases from J, with 15 bases in between.

This clone was seen only once. A single base is all that separates this from a far larger clone, so a read error is likely. This chain connects TRBV5-1 to TRBJ1-2; no reliable D call. Germline V gene data show CDR1 as SGHRS and CDR2 as YFSETQ. This CDR3 is built from 17 residues. As DNA, the CDR3 is TGCGCCAGCAGCTTGGTTGAACACCGCACAACTAACTATGGCTACATCTTC. This sequence encodes CASSLVEHRTTNYGYIF. The entire variable domain, with the rest obtained from reference TRBV5-1 and TRBJ1-2, is as follows: KAGVTQTPRYLIKTRGQQVTLSCSPISGHRSVSWYQQTPGQGLQFLFEYFSETQRNKGNFPGRFSGRQFSNSRSEMNVSTLELGDSALYLCASSLVEHRTTNYGYIFGSGTRLTVV.

The V call is TRBV9, the J call TRBJ1-4; maybe TRBD1 (6 bases). V was cut by 3 bases and J by 8 bases, with 14 bases left in between. Germline CDR1 and CDR2: SGDLS and YYNGEE. This CDR3 contains 14 residues. CDR3 nucleotides: TGTGCCAGCAGCGCAGGGGCTTTTAACGAAAAACTGTTTTTT. This encodes CASSAGAFNEKLFF. The full variable domain, in which reference TRBV9 and TRBJ1-4 provide the parts outside the CDR3, is DSGVTQTPKHLITATGQRVTLRCSPRSGDLSVYWYQQSLDQGLQFLIQYYNGEERAKGNILERFSAQQFPDLHSELNLSSLELGDSALYFCASSAGAFNEKLFFGSGTQLSVL.

In DNA form, the CDR3 reads TGTGCCAGCAGCTGGAGAGGACGGAATCAGCCCCAGCATTTT. Translated, it gives CASSWRGRNQPQHF. The rearrangement uses TRBV7-8 and TRBJ1-5; no definite D call. From germline, CDR1 is SGHVS and CDR2 FQNEAQ. The ends were cut back, 4 bases at V and 4 bases at J, with 11 bases in the middle. This CDR3 contains 14 residues. Based on the CDR3 plus reference TRBV7-8 and TRBJ1-5, the full variable domain is GAGVSQSPRYKVAKRGQDVALRCDPISGHVSLFWYQQALGQGPEFLTYFQNEAQLDKSGLPSDRFFAERPEGSVSTLKIQRTQQEDSAVYLCASSWRGRNQPQHFGDGTRLSIL.

This clone was counted a single time. The CDR3 region is CASSVTGEGPNEQYF. Written as DNA, the CDR3 is TGTGCCAGCAGTGTCACAGGGGAAGGACCTAACGAGCAGTACTTC. The rearrangement uses TRBV6-6 and TRBJ2-7; 7 nucleotides line up with TRBD1. The CDR3 covers 15 residues. Losses at the gene ends were 5 bases for V and 5 bases for J; bases not matched to a gene: 12. Germline V CDR1 and CDR2: MNHNY, SVGAGI (reference sequence).

This rearrangement joins TRBV9 to TRBJ1-1; 9 bases line up with TRBD1. The CDR3 sequence is 16 residues long. CDR1 is SGDLS and CDR2 is YYNGEE in the germline V gene. J was trimmed by 0 bases and V by 2 bases; bases with no gene match: 5. CDR3 sequence: CASSVSTGGMNTEAFF. The CDR3 DNA follows: TGTGCCAGCAGCGTTTCGACAGGGGGGATGAACACTGAAGCTTTCTTT.